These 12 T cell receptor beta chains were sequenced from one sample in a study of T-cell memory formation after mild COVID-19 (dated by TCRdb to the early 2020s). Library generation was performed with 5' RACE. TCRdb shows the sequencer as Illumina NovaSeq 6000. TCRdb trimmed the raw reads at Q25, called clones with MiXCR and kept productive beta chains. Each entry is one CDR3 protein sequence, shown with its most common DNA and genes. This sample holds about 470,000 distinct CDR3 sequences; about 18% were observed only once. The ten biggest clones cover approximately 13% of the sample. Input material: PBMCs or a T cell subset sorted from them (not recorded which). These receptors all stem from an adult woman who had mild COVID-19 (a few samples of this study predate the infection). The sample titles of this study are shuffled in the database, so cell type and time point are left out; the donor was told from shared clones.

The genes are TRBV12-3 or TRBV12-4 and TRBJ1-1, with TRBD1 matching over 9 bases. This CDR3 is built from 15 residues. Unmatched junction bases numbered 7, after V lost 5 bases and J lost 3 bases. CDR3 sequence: CASSPGQGWDTEAFF. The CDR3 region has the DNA TGTGCCAGCAGTCCGGGACAGGGCTGGGACACTGAAGCTTTCTTT.

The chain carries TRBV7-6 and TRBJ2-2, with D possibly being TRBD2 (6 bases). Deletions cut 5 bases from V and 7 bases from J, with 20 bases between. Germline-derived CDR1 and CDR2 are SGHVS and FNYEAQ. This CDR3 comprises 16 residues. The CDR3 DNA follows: TGTGCCAGCAGCGCATTAGTGGCTAGCGATGTCGGGGAGCTGTTTTTT. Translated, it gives CASSALVASDVGELFF.

Written as DNA, the CDR3 is TGCAGTGCTAGAGCAGGGAACTACGAGCAGTACTTC. Its translation is CSARAGNYEQYF. The rearrangement uses TRBV20-1 and TRBJ2-7, with a possible D match to TRBD1 (5 bases). Trimming took 1 base from V and 3 from J, leaving 7 bases between them. This CDR3 spans 12 amino acids. The V gene's germline CDR1 is DFQATT and CDR2 SNEGSKA (reference sequence).

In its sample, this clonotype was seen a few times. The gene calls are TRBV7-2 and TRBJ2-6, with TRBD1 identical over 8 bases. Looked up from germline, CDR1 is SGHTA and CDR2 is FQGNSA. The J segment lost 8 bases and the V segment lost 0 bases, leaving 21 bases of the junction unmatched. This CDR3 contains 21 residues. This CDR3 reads CASSLAPQTGTGRSLSNVLTF. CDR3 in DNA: TGTGCCAGCAGCTTAGCCCCCCAAACCGGGACAGGCAGGTCGTTGTCCAACGTCCTGACTTTC.

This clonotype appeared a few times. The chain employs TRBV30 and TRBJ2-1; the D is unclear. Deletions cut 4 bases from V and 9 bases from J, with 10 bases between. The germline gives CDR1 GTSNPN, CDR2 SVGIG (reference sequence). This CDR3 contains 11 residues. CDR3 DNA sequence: TGTGCCTGGATAGAACGGGTTGAGCAGTTCTTC. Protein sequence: CAWIERVEQFF.

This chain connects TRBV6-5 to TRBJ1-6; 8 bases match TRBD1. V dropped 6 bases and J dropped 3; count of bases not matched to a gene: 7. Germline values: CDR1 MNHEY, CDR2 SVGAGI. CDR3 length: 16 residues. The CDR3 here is CASSPRTGHYNSPLHF. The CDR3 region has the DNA TGTGCCAGCAGCCCCCGGACAGGGCACTATAATTCACCCCTCCACTTT.

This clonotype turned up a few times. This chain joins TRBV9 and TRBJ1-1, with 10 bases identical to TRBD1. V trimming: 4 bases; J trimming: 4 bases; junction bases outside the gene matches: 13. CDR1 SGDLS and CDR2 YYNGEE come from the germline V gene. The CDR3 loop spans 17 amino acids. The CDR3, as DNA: TGTGCCAGCAGCCCCACCTTCGCACGGGACAGGGGCACTGAAGCTTTCTTT. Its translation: CASSPTFARDRGTEAFF.

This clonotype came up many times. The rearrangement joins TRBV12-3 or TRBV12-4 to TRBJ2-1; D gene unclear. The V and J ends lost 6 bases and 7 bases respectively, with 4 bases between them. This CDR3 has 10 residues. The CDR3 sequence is CASRANEQFF. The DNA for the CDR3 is TGTGCCAGCAGGGCTAATGAGCAGTTCTTC.

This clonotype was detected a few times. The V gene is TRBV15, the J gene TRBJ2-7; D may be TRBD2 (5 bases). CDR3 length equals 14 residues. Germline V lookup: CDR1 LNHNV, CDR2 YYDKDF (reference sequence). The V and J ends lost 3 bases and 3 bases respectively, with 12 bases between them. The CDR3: CATSSGVEGYEQYF. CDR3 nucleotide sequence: TGTGCCACCAGCAGCGGGGTGGAAGGCTACGAGCAGTACTTC. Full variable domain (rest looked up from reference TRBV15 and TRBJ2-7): DAMVIQNPRYQVTQFGKPVTLSCSQTLNHNVMYWYQQKSSQAPKLLFHYYDKDFNNEADTPDNFQSRRPNTSFCFLDIRSPGLGDTAMYLCATSSGVEGYEQYFGPGTRLTVT.

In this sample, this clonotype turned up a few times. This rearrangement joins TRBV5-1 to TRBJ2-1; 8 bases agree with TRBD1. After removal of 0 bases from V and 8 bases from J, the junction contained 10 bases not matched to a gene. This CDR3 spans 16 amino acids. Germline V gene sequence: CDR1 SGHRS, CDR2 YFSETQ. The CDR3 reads CASSLEWQGAGYEQFF. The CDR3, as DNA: TGCGCCAGCAGCTTGGAGTGGCAGGGGGCTGGCTATGAGCAGTTCTTC.

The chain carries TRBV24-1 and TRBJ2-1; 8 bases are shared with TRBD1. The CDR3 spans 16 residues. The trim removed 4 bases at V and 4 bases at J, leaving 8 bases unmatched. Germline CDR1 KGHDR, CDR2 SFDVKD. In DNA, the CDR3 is TGTGCCACCAGTGAAGGCCGGGACAGGCATTACAATGAGCAGTTCTTC. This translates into CATSEGRDRHYNEQFF.

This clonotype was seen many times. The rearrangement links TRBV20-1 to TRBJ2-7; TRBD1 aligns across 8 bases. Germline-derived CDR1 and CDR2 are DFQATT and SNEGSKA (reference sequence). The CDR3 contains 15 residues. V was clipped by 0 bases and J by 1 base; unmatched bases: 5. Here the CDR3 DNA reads TGCAGTGCTAGAGATGGGCAGGGGGCATCCTACGAGCAGTACTTC. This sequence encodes CSARDGQGASYEQYF.